This T cell receptor (beta chain) was recovered during a study of OX40 agonist ivuxolimab in advanced cancers. General study points: Clonal expansion was seen in CD4+ and CD8+ blood T cells by week 6 at 0.1 to 3.0 mg/kg.

As regards this clone: Its matching antigen is unknown.

Germline V CDR1 and CDR2: SNHLY, FYNNEI. J lost 0 bases, V lost 8 bases, and 7 bases had no gene match. The CDR3 is 15 amino acids. Measured with immunoSEQ multiplex PCR; TCRdb has only the in-frame clones, and not every one. Here the sample spans 39,000 or so clones, approximately 87% being singletons. Patients who had autoimmune disease history or got systemic immunosuppression were left out. This receptor was identified in an adult with an advanced solid tumor such as melanoma, head and neck, liver or kidney cancer. The material sequenced was CD4+ or CD8+ T cells sorted from blood, taken in a trial of the OX40 agonist ivuxolimab. The J gene is TRBJ2-1, the V gene TRBV2, with 7 nucleotides matching TRBD1. DNA for the CDR3: TGTGCCAGCGCGCCGGGACAGAGCTCCTACAATGAGCAGTTCTTC. Protein: CASAPGQSSYNEQFF.